This T cell receptor (beta chain) was profiled in a study of blood T cell repertoires in COVID-19. Here immunoSEQ multiplex PCR was the method, and the copy in TCRdb shows in-frame clones only, minus some. The table lists roughly 250,000 clones, 82% of them singletons. V was shortened by 2 bases and J by 3 bases, with 10 bases between the two germline ends. Germline values: CDR1 MDHEN, CDR2 SYDVKM. CDR3 length equals 14 residues. The receptor was isolated from a woman aged 55-69 years with active or convalescent COVID-19. This chain uses TRBV28 with TRBJ1-1, with D possibly matching TRBD1 (5 bases). The sample was peripheral blood. Here the CDR3 DNA reads TGTGCCAGCAGTTTACCGGACATGTACACTGAAGCTTTCTTT. It translates to CASSLPDMYTEAFF.